This is a list of T cell receptor beta chains from one sample in a study of glioma-infiltrating T cells after dendritic cell vaccination. Assay used: immunoSEQ multiplex PCR; TCRdb lists only in-frame clones, some missing. The sample records about 50,000 clones, about 88% being singletons. Material: blood, obtained after dendritic cell vaccination. Every receptor here comes from a human donor with glioblastoma. Both conserved end residues are part of each CDR3. The order of the fields is V gene, J gene, D gene, CDR3 protein, CDR3 DNA. D genes are given only for firm matches.

>TRBV7-3|TRBJ2-1|TRBD2
CASSSLAGGRNEQFF
TGTGCCAGCAGCTCCTTAGCGGGAGGTAGGAATGAGCAGTTCTTC
>TRBV6-6|TRBJ2-7|NA
CASSRDYEQYF
TGTGCCAGCAGTCGAGACTACGAGCAGTACTTC
>TRBV5-6|TRBJ2-5|NA
CASSLGLHQETQYF
TGTGCCAGCAGCTTGGGACTACATCAAGAGACCCAGTACTTC
>TRBV28|TRBJ2-7|NA
CASSLPPTGRTAYEQYF
TGTGCCAGCAGTTTACCCCCCACGGGGCGGACAGCCTACGAGCAGTACTTC
>TRBV18|TRBJ2-1|NA
CASSRAASSYNEQFF
TGTGCCAGCTCACGAGCGGCTAGTTCCTACAATGAGCAGTTCTTC
>TRBV10-3|TRBJ2-4|TRBD1
CAIRDRGGNIQYF
TGTGCCATCAGGGACAGGGGGGGAAACATTCAGTACTTC
>TRBV7-8|TRBJ2-2|NA
CASNTRRSANTGELFF
TGTGCCAGCAACACGCGACGGAGTGCGAACACCGGGGAGCTGTTTTTT
>TRBV4-1|TRBJ2-3|NA
CASSQWTRTDTQYF
TGCGCCAGCAGCCAATGGACACGCACAGATACGCAGTATTTT
>TRBV25-1|TRBJ1-2|TRBD1
CASSEVGGAGYGYTF
TGTGCCAGCAGTGAAGTAGGGGGCGCGGGCTATGGCTACACCTTC
>TRBV6-1|TRBJ2-6|TRBD1
CASTEGAGANVLTF
TGTGCCAGCACTGAGGGGGCCGGGGCCAACGTCCTGACTTTC